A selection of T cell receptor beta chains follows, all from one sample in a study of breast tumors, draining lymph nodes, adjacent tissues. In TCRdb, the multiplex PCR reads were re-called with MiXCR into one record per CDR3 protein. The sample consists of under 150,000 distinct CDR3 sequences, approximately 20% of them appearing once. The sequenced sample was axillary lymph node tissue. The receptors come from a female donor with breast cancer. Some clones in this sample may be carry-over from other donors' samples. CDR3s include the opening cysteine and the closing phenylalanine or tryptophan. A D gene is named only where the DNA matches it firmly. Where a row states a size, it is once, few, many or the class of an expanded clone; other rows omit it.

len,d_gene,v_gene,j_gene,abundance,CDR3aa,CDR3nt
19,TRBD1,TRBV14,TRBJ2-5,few,CASSQSSGTGKASAETQYF,TGTGCCAGCAGCCAATCATCGGGGACAGGGAAAGCCTCCGCGGAGACCCAGTACTTC
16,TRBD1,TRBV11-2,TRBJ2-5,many,CASSLIGGQGLETQYF,TGTGCCAGCAGCTTAATTGGGGGACAGGGGTTGGAGACCCAGTACTTC
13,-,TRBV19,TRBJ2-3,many,CASSIGGTDTQYF,TGTGCCAGTAGTATAGGGGGCACAGATACGCAGTATTTT
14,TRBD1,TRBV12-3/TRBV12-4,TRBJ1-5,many,CASTLQGVRQPQHF,TGTGCCAGCACCCTACAGGGGGTACGGCAGCCCCAGCATTTT
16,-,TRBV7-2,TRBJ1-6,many,CASSLMEQGPGTPLHF,TGTGCCAGCAGCCTAATGGAGCAGGGTCCAGGGACACCCCTCCACTTT
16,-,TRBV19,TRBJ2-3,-,CASSFPSGAGTDTQYF,TGTGCCAGTAGTTTCCCCTCGGGGGCCGGCACAGATACGCAGTATTTT
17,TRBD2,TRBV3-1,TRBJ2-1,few,CASSQDLEGGPWNEQFF,TGTGCCAGCAGCCAAGATTTAGAGGGAGGGCCGTGGAATGAGCAGTTCTTC
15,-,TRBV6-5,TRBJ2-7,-,CASGSPGLASYEQYF,TGTGCCAGCGGAAGCCCGGGACTTGCATCCTACGAGCAGTACTTC
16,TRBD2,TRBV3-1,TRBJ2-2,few,CASSRSGTKVPGELFF,TGTGCCAGCAGTCGTTCCGGGACTAAGGTCCCCGGGGAGCTGTTTTTT
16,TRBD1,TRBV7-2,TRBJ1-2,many,CASSFTGTGRRDGYTF,TGTGCCAGCAGCTTCACCGGGACAGGGAGGAGAGATGGCTACACCTTC
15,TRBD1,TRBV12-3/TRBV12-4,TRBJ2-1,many,CASIPGGNRDNEQFF,TGTGCCAGCATCCCAGGGGGAAATCGCGACAATGAGCAGTTCTTC
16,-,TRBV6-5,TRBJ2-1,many,CASSYSAVEQYNEQFF,TGTGCCAGCAGTTACTCCGCGGTCGAGCAGTACAATGAGCAGTTCTTC
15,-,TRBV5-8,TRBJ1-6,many,CASSFSDRRGSPLHF,TGTGCCAGCAGCTTCTCAGACAGGAGGGGTTCACCCCTCCACTTT
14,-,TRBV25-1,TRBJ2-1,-,CASGDPEGYNEQFF,TGTGCCAGCGGTGACCCCGAGGGTTACAATGAGCAGTTCTTC
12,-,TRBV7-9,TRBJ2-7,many,CASTSGAYEQYF,TGTGCCAGCACCTCCGGGGCCTACGAGCAGTACTTC
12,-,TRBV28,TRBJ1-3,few,CASSFRGNTIYF,TGTGCCAGCAGTTTTCGTGGAAACACCATATATTTT
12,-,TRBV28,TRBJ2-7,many,CASSFTGYEQYF,TGTGCCAGCAGTTTCACTGGCTACGAGCAGTACTTC
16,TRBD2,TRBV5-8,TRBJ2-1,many,CASSLRPSGGYNEQFF,TGTGCCAGCAGCTTGCGTCCTAGCGGGGGCTACAATGAGCAGTTCTTC
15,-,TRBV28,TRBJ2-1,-,CASREGGPIYNEQFF,TGTGCCAGCCGAGAGGGAGGCCCAATTTACAATGAGCAGTTCTTC
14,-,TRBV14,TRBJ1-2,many,CASSQSGIYYGYTF,TGTGCCAGCAGCCAATCAGGGATTTACTATGGCTACACCTTC
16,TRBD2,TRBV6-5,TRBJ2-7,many,CASRGPGLAGGDEQYF,TGTGCCAGCAGGGGCCCGGGACTAGCGGGAGGAGACGAGCAGTACTTC
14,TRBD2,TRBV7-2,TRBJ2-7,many,CASSRWGGNYEQYF,TGTGCCAGCAGCCGGTGGGGGGGTAACTACGAGCAGTACTTC
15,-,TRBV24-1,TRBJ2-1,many,CATSDSKRYYNEQFF,TGTGCCACCAGTGATTCGAAGCGGTATTACAATGAGCAGTTCTTC
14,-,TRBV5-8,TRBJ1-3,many,CASSLEGGGNTIYF,TGTGCCAGCAGCTTGGAGGGTGGAGGAAACACCATATATTTT
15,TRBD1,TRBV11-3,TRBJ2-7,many,CASSFRTGVPYEQYF,TGTGCCAGCAGCTTTAGGACAGGGGTCCCCTACGAGCAGTACTTC
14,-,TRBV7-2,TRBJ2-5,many,CASSNPGTVETQYF,TGTGCCAGCAGCAACCCCGGGACCGTCGAGACCCAGTACTTC
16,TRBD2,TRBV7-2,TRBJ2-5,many,CASSLVSGRGEETQYF,TGTGCCAGCAGCTTAGTTAGCGGGAGGGGGGAAGAGACCCAGTACTTC